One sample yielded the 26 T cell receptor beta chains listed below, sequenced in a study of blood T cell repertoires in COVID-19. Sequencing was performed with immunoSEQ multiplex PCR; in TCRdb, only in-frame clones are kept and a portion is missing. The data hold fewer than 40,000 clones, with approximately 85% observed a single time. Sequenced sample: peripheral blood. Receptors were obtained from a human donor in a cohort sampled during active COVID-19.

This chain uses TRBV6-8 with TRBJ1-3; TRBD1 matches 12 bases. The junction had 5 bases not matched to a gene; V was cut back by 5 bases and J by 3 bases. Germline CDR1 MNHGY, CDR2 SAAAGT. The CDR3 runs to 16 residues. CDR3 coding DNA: TGTGCCAGCAGTGCCGGGACAGGGGGCTTTGGAAACACCATATATTTT. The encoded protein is CASSAGTGGFGNTIYF.

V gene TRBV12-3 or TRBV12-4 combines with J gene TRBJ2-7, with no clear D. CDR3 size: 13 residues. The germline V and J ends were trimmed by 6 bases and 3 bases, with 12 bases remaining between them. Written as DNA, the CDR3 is TGTGCCAGCAGACAAACAACAAGCTACGAGCAGTACTTC. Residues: CASRQTTSYEQYF.

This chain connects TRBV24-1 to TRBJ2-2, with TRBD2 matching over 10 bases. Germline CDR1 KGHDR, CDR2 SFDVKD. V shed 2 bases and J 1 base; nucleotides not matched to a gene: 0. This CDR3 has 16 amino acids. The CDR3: CATSDSSGRNTGELFF. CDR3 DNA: TGTGCCACCAGTGATTCTAGCGGGAGGAACACCGGGGAGCTGTTTTTT.

The CDR3 sequence: CATSESGLTDTQYF. The CDR3 DNA sequence: TGTGCCACCAGTGAGTCGGGACTCACAGATACGCAGTATTTT. The chain links TRBV24-1 to TRBJ2-3; D is possibly TRBD2 (6 bases). The CDR3 totals 14 residues. Per the germline V gene, CDR1 is KGHDR and CDR2 is SFDVKD. V was cut by 4 bases and J by 2 bases, with 9 bases left in between.

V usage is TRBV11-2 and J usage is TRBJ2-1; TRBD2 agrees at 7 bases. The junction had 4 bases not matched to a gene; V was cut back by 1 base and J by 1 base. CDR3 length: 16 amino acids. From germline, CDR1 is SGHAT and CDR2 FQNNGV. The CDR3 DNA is TGTGCCAGCAGCTTAGCGGGAGGCCGTTCCTACAATGAGCAGTTCTTC. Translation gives CASSLAGGRSYNEQFF.

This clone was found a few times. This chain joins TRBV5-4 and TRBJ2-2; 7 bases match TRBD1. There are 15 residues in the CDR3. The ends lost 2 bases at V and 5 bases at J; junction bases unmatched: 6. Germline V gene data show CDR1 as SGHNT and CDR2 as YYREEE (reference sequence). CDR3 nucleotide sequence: TGTGCCAGCAGCTTAGAAGGGGGCAGTACCGGGGAGCTGTTTTTT. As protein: CASSLEGGSTGELFF.

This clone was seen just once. The DNA of the CDR3 is TGTGCCAGCAGTGGAATCCCCCGGGTCTCCTACAATGAGCAGTTCTTC. Its translation is CASSGIPRVSYNEQFF. The chain employs TRBV2 and TRBJ2-1; no clear D gene. CDR1 is SNHLY, CDR2 FYNNEI, per germline. Trimming left V 4 bases short and J 0 bases short, with 13 bases between. This CDR3 spans 16 amino acids.

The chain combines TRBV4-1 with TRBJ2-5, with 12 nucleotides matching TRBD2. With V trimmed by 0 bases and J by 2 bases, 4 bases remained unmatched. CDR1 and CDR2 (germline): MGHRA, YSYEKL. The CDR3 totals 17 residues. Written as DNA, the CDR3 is TGCGCCAGCAGCCAAGATCCAGGACTAGCGGGACAAGAGACCCAGTACTTC. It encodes CASSQDPGLAGQETQYF.

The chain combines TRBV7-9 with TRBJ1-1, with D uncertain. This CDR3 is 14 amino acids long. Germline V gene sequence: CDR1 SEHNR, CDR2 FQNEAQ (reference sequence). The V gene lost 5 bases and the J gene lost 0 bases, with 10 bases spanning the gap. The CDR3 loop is CASSPSQLNTEAFF. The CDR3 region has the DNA TGTGCCAGCAGCCCCTCCCAGTTGAACACTGAAGCTTTCTTT.

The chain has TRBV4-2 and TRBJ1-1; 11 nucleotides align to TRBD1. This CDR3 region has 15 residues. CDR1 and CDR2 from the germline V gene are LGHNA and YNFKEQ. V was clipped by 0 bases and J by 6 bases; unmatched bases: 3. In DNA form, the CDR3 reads TGTGCCAGCAGCCAAGATGGACAGGGGGCGGCTGAAGCTTTCTTT. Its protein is CASSQDGQGAAEAFF.

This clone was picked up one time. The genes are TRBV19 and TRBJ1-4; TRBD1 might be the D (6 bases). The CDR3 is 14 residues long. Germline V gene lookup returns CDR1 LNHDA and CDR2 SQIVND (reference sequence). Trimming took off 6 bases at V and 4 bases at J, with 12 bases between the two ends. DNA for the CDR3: TGTGCCAGTAGGAGTGGACAGCTTAATGAAAAACTGTTTTTT. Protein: CASRSGQLNEKLFF.

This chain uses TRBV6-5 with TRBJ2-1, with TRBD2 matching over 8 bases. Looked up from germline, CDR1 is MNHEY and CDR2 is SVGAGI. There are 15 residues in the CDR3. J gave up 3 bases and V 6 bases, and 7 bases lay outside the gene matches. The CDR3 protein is CASRMTSAVYNEQFF. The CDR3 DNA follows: TGTGCCAGCAGAATGACTAGCGCAGTCTACAATGAGCAGTTCTTC.

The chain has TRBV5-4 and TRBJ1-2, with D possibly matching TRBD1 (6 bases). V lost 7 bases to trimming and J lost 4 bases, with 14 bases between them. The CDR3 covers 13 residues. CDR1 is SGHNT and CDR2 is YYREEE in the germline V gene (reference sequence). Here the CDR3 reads CASGAGETYGYTF. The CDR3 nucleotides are TGTGCCAGCGGTGCAGGGGAAACCTATGGCTACACCTTC.

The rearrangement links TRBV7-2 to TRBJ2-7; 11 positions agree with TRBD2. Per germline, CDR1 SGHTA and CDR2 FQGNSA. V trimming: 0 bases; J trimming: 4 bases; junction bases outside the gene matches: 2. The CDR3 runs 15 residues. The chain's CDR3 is CASSLAASGGYEQYF. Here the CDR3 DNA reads TGTGCCAGCAGCTTAGCAGCTAGCGGGGGGTACGAGCAGTACTTC.

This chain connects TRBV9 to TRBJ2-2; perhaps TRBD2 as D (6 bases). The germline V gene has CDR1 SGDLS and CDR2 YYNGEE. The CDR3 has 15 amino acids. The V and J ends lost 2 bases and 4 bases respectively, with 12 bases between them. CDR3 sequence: CASSVGQGLTGELFF. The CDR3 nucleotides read TGTGCCAGCAGCGTCGGGCAGGGACTCACCGGGGAGCTGTTTTTT.

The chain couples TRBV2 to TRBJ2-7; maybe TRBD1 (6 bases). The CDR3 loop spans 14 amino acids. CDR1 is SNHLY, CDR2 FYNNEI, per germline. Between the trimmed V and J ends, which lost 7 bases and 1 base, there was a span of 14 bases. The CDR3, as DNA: TGTGCCAGCAAGAGGGGTCAGGGGTCCTACGAGCAGTACTTC. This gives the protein CASKRGQGSYEQYF.

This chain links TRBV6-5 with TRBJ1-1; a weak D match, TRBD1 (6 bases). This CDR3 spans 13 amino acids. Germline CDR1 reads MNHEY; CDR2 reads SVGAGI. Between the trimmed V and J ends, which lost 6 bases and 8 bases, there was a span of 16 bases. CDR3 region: CASRPHRVTEAFF. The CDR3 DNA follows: TGTGCCAGCAGGCCGCACAGGGTCACCGAAGCTTTCTTT.

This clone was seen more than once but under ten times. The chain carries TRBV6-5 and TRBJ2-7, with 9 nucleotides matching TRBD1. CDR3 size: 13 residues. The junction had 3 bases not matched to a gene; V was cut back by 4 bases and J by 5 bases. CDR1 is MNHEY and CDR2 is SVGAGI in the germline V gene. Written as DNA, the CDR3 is TGTGCCAGCAGTTTGGGACAGGGTGACGAGCAGTACTTC. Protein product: CASSLGQGDEQYF.

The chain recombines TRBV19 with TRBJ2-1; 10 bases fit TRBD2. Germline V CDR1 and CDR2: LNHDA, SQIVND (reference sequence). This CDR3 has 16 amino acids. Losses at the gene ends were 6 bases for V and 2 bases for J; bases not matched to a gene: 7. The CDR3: CASSRGTSEPYNEQFF. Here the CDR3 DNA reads TGTGCCAGTAGCCGGGGGACTAGCGAACCCTACAATGAGCAGTTCTTC.

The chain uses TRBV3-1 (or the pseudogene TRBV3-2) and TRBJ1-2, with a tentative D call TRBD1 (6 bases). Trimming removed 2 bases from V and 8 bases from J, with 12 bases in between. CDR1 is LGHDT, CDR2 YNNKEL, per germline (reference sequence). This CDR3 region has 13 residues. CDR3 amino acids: CASSQFRGKGYTF. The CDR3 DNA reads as TGTGCCAGCAGCCAATTTAGGGGGAAAGGCTACACCTTC.

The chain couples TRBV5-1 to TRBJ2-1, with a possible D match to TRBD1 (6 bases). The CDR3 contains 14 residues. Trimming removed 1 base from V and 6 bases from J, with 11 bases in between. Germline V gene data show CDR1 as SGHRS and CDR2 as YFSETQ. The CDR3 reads CASSLTARGNEQFF. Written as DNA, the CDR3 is TGCGCCAGCAGCTTGACCGCCAGGGGCAATGAGCAGTTCTTC. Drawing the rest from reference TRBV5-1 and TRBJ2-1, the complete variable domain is KAGVTQTPRYLIKTRGQQVTLSCSPISGHRSVSWYQQTPGQGLQFLFEYFSETQRNKGNFPGRFSGRQFSNSRSEMNVSTLELGDSALYLCASSLTARGNEQFFGPGTRLTVL.

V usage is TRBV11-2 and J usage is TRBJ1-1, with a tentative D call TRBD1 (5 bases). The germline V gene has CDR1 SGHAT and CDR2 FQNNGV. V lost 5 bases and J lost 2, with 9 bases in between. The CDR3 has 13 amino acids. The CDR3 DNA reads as TGTGCCAGCAGCCGACAGACTAACACTGAAGCTTTCTTT. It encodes CASSRQTNTEAFF.

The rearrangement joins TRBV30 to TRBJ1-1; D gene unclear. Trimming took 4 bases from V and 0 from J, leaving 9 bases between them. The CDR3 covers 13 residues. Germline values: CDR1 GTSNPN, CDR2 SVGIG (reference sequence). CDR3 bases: TGTGCCTGGAATCAGAGGATGAACACTGAAGCTTTCTTT. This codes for CAWNQRMNTEAFF.

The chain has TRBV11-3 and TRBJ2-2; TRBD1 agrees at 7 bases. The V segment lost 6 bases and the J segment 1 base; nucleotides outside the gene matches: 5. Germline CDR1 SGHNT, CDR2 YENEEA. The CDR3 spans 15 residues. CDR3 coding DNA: TGTGCCAGCAGGCCCGGGACAGAGAACACCGGGGAGCTGTTTTTT. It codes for CASRPGTENTGELFF.

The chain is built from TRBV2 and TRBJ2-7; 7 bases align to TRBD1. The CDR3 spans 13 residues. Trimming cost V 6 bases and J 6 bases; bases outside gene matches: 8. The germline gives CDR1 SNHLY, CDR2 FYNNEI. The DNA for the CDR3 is TGTGCCAGCAGACTAGACAGGGTGAGCGAGCAGTACTTC. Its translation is CASRLDRVSEQYF.

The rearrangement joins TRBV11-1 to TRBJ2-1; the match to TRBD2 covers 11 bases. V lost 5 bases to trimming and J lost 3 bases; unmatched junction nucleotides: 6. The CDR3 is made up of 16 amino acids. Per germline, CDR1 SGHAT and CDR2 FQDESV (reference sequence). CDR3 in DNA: TGTGCCAGCAGCAACACCGGGACTAGCGGCTACAATGAGCAGTTCTTC. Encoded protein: CASSNTGTSGYNEQFF.